This entry concerns a single T cell receptor beta chain. Some clones are missing from TCRdb's copy, which holds only in-frame ones; the method was immunoSEQ multiplex PCR. The sample carries about 63,000 clones, approximately 85% recorded once. The data stem from a study of OX40 agonist ivuxolimab in advanced cancers. The J segment lost 2 bases and the V segment lost 5 bases, leaving 8 bases of the junction unmatched. The germline CDR1 and CDR2 sequences are SGHAT and FQNNGV. This CDR3 has 16 residues. The source material was CD4+ or CD8+ T cells sorted from blood, sampled in a trial of the OX40 agonist ivuxolimab. The chain employs TRBV11-2 and TRBJ2-5; 10 positions match TRBD2. The sequence came from an adult with an advanced solid tumor such as melanoma, head and neck, liver or kidney cancer. The CDR3, as DNA: TGTGCCAGCAGCGGCGGACTAGCGGTAATACAAGAGACCCAGTACTTC. The encoded protein is CASSGGLAVIQETQYF.